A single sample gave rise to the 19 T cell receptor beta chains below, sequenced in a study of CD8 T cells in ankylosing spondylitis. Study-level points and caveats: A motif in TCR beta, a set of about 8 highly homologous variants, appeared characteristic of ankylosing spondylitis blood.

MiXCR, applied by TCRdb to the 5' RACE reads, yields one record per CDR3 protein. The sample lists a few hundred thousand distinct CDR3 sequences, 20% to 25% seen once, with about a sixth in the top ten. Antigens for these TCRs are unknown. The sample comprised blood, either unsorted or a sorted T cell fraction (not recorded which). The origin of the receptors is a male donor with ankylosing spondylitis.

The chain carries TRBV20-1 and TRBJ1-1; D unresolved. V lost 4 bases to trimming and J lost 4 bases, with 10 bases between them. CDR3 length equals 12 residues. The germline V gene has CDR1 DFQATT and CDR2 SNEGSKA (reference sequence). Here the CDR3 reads CSATLRRTEAFF. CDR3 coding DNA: TGCAGTGCTACCCTGCGACGCACTGAAGCTTTCTTT.

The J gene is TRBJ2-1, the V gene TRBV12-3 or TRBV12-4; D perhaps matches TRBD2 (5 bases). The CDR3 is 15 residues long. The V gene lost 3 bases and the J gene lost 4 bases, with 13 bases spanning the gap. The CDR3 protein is CASSFPPRGYNEQFF. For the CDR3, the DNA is TGTGCCAGCAGTTTCCCCCCCCGGGGTTACAATGAGCAGTTCTTC.

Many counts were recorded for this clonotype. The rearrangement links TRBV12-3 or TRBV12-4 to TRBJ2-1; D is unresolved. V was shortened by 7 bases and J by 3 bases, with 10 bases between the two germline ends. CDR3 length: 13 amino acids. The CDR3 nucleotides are TGTGCCAGCATTTCCGCCCTCTACAATGAGCAGTTCTTC. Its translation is CASISALYNEQFF.

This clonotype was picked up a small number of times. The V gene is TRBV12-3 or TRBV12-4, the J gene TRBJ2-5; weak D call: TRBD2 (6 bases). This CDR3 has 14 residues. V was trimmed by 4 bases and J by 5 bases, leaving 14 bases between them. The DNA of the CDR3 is TGTGCCAGCAGTTCACGGGGGTTGGGGGAGACCCAGTACTTC. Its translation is CASSSRGLGETQYF.

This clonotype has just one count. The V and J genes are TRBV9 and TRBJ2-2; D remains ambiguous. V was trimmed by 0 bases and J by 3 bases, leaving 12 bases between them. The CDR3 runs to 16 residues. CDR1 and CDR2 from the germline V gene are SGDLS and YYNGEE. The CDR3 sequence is CASSVVPRSDTGELFF. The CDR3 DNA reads TGTGCCAGCAGCGTAGTACCCAGGAGTGACACCGGGGAGCTGTTTTTT.

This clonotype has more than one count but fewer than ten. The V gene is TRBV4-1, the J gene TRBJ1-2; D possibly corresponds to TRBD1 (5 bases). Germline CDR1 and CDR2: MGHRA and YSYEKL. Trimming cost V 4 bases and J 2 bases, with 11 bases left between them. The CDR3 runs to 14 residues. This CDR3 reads CASSPPRENYGYTF. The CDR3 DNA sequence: TGCGCCAGCAGCCCCCCCAGGGAGAACTATGGCTACACCTTC.

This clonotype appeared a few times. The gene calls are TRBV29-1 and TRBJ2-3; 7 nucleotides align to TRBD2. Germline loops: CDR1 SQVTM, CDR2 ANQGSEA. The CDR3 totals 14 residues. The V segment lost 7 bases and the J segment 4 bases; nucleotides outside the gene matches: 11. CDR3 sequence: CSAPRAGVSDTQYF. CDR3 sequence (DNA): TGCAGCGCCCCTAGGGCGGGAGTGTCAGATACGCAGTATTTT.

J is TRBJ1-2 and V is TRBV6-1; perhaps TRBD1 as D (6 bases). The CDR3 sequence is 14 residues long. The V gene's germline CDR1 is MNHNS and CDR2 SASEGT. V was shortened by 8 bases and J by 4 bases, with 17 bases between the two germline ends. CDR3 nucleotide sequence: TGTGCCAGCCACCGCGACAGGTCGGGCTATGGCTACACCTTC. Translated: CASHRDRSGYGYTF.

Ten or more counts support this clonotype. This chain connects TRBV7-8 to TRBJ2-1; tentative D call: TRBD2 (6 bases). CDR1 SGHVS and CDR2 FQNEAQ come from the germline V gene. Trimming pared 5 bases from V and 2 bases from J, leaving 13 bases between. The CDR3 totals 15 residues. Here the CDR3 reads CASSLGGIPYNEQFF. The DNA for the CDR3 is TGTGCCAGCAGCCTAGGCGGGATACCCTACAATGAGCAGTTCTTC.

CDR3 sequence (DNA): TGTGCCAGCAGCTTCTTCGGACTAGCGGGAGGCACAGATACGCAGTATTTT. Translation gives CASSFFGLAGGTDTQYF. The genes are TRBV7-3 and TRBJ2-3; TRBD2 agrees at 13 bases. CDR3 size: 17 residues. The germline gives CDR1 SGHTA, CDR2 FQGTGA. Germline trimming cut 3 bases from V and 1 base from J; bases unmatched to any gene: 4. Complete variable domain (other parts from reference TRBV7-3 and TRBJ2-3): GAGVSQTPSNKVTEKGKYVELRCDPISGHTALYWYRQSLGQGPEFLIYFQGTGAADDSGLPNDRFFAVRPEGSVSTLKIQRTERGDSAVYLCASSFFGLAGGTDTQYFGPGTRLTVL.

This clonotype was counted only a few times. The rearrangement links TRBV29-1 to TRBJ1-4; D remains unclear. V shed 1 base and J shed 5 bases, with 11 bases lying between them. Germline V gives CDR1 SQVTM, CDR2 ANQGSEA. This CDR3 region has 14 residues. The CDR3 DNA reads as TGCAGCGTTGAAGCGGAAGGGCCCAATGAAAAACTGTTTTTT. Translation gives CSVEAEGPNEKLFF.

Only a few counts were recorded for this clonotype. The CDR3 coding sequence is TGTGCCAGCAGTTACATAACCGCGGGAGTTTACAATGAGCAGTTCTTC. It specifies CASSYITAGVYNEQFF. J is TRBJ2-1 and V is TRBV6-5, with 7 bases fitting TRBD2. V lost 2 bases to trimming and J lost 4 bases; unmatched junction nucleotides: 8. Germline loops: CDR1 MNHEY, CDR2 SVGAGI. The CDR3 is 16 amino acids.

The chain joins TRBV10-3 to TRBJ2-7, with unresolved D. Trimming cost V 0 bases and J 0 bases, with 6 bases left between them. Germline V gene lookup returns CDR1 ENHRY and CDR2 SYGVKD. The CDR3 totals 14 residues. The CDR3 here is CAISESGGSYEQYF. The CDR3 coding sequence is TGTGCCATCAGTGAGTCGGGCGGCTCCTACGAGCAGTACTTC.

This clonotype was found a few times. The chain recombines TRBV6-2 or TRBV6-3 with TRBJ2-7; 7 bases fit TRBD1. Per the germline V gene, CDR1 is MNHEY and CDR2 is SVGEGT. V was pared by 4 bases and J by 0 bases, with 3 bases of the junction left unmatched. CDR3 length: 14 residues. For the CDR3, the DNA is TGTGCCAGCAGTTTTTGGGACAGCTCCTACGAGCAGTACTTC. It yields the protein CASSFWDSSYEQYF.

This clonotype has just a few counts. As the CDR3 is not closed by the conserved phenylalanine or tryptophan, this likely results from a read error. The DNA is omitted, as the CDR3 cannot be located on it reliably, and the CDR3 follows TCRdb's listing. Here the CDR3 reads CASSLTSGPPNL. The chain carries TRBV7-9 and TRBJ2-7; the D call of TRBD2 is as the table states it, not checked on the DNA. In germline, CDR1 is SEHNR, CDR2 FQNEAQ (reference sequence). The CDR3 has 12 amino acids, counting both end residues.

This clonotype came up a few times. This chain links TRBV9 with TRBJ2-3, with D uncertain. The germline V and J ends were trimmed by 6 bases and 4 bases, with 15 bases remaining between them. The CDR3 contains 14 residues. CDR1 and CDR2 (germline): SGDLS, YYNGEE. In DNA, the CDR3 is TGTGCCAGCACCCGGTTATTTTCGGCAGATACGCAGTATTTT. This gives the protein CASTRLFSADTQYF.

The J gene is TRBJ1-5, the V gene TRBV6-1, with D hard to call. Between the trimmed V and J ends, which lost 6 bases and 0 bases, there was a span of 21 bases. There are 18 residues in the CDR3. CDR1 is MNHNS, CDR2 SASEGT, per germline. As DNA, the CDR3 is TGTGCCAGCAGCCACTGGGCGAAGACACGATATAGCAATCAGCCCCAGCATTTT. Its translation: CASSHWAKTRYSNQPQHF.

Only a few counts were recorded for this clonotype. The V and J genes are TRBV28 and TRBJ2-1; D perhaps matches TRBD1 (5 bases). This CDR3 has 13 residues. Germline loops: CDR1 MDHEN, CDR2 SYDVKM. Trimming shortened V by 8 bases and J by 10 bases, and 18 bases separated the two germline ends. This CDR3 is CASRKAGIREQFF. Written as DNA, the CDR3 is TGTGCCAGCCGAAAGGCAGGGATCAGGGAGCAGTTCTTC.

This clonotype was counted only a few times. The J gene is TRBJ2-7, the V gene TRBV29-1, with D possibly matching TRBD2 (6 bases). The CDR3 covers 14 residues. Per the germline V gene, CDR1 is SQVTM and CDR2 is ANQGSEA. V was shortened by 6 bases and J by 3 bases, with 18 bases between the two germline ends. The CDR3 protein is CSVDTGAGHYEQYF. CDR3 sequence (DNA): TGCAGCGTAGACACGGGAGCCGGACACTACGAGCAGTACTTC.